Listed below are T cell receptor beta chains from one sample, sequenced in a study of blood T cell repertoires in COVID-19. Method: immunoSEQ multiplex PCR; TCRdb's copy keeps in-frame clones and lacks some. The sample holds 410,000 or so clones, roughly 85% seen once. The material sequenced was peripheral blood. Source of these receptors: a woman in her twenties or thirties with active or convalescent COVID-19. Both conserved end residues are part of each CDR3. A D gene is named only where the DNA matches it firmly.

d_gene: TRBD1
j_gene: TRBJ1-2
v_gene: TRBV6-5
CDR3aa: CASFPSDRADGYTF

d_gene: -
j_gene: TRBJ1-1
v_gene: TRBV14
CDR3aa: CASSRVGTSPEAFF

d_gene: -
j_gene: TRBJ2-1
v_gene: TRBV3-1/TRBV3-2
CDR3aa: CASSQGDTLYNEQFF

d_gene: TRBD2
j_gene: TRBJ2-7
v_gene: TRBV19
CDR3aa: CASSTGLAGVPSSYEQYF

d_gene: -
j_gene: TRBJ1-2
v_gene: TRBV10-3
CDR3aa: CAIEAGSGYGYTF

d_gene: -
j_gene: TRBJ2-2
v_gene: TRBV5-1
CDR3aa: CASTRGALDSTGELFF

d_gene: TRBD2
j_gene: TRBJ2-2
v_gene: TRBV5-1
CDR3aa: CASRNGTRSTGELFF

d_gene: -
j_gene: TRBJ1-2
v_gene: TRBV5-4
CDR3aa: CASSYASRANYGYTF

d_gene: TRBD1
j_gene: TRBJ2-1
v_gene: TRBV27
CDR3aa: CASSPDRDSYNEQFF

d_gene: -
j_gene: TRBJ1-1
v_gene: TRBV6-5
CDR3aa: CASSYSDGGTEAFF

d_gene: -
j_gene: TRBJ1-1
v_gene: TRBV19
CDR3aa: CATTQGLNTEAFF

d_gene: TRBD2
j_gene: TRBJ2-1
v_gene: TRBV4-2
CDR3aa: CASSQALRDYHNEQFF

d_gene: TRBD2
j_gene: TRBJ2-2
v_gene: TRBV3-1/TRBV3-2
CDR3aa: CASSQGTSGLGRRELFF

d_gene: -
j_gene: TRBJ1-2
v_gene: TRBV29-1
CDR3aa: CRTPRTANYGYTF

d_gene: TRBD1
j_gene: TRBJ1-3
v_gene: TRBV28
CDR3aa: CASHRGPGNTIYF

d_gene: TRBD1
j_gene: TRBJ1-2
v_gene: TRBV29-1
CDR3aa: CSVDRAVDGYTF

d_gene: TRBD1
j_gene: TRBJ2-7
v_gene: TRBV11-2
CDR3aa: CASSNTTGGSAYEQYF